This TCR beta chain was captured in a study of identical twins. Whole-study results and caveats: It was out-of-frame TCR alpha sharing in monozygotic twins that models underestimated. Weaker excess twin sharing was seen among beta out-of-frame sequences.

In every case, the donor was a healthy Caucasian. Trimming took off 1 base at V and 0 bases at J, with 5 bases between the two ends. CDR1 ENHRY and CDR2 SYGVKD come from the germline V gene. This CDR3 comprises 14 residues. Each CDR3 protein gets one entry after TCRdb re-called the 5' RACE reads with MiXCR. The data contain some 760,000 distinct CDR3 sequences, about 18% of them singletons. This clonotype was seen ten or more times. Its antigen remains unknown. These data were likewise used in another study, on T cells expressing NK-cell markers. That paper notes: The TCR beta repertoires were obtained from sorted CD3+CD56+NKG2C+, CD3+CD56+NKG2C- and CD3+CD56-NKG2C+ T cells.

The chain links TRBV10-3 to TRBJ2-3; D is undetermined. The TCR originated in a woman between 18 and 29 years old in good health. What was sequenced was PBMCs. CDR3 loop: CAISEFSSTDTQYF. The CDR3, as DNA: TGTGCCATCAGTGAGTTTAGCAGCACAGATACGCAGTATTTT.